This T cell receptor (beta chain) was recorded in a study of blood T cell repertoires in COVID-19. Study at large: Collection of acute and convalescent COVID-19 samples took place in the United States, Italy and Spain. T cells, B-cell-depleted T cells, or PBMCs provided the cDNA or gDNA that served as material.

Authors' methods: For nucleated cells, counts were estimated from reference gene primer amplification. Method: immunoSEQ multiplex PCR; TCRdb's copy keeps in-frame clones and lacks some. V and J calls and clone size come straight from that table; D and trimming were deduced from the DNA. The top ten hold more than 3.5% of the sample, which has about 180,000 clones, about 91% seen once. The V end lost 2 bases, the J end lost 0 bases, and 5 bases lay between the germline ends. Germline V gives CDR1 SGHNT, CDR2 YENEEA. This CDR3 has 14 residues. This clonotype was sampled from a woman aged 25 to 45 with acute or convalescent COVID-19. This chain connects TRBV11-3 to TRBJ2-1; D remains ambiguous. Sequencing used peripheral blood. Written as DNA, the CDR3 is TGTGCCAGCAGCTTATCGAGCTCCTACAATGAGCAGTTCTTC. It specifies CASSLSSSYNEQFF.